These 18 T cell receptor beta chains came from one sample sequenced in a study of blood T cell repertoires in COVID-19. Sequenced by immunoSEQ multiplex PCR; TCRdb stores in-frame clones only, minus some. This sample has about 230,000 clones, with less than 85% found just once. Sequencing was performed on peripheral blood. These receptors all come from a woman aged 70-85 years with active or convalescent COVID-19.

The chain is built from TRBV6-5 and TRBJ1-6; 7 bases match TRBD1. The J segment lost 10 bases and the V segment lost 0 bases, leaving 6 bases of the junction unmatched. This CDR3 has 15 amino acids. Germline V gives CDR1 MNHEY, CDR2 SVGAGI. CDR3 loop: CASSYSTGDGSPLHF. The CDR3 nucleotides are TGTGCCAGCAGTTACTCTACAGGGGATGGGTCACCCCTCCACTTT.

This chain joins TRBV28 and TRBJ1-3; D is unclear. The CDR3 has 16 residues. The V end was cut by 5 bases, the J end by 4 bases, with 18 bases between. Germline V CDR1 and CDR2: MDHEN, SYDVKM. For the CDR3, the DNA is TGTGCCAGCAGTCAACCCGGAGTAGCGTCCGGAAACACCATATATTTT. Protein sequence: CASSQPGVASGNTIYF.

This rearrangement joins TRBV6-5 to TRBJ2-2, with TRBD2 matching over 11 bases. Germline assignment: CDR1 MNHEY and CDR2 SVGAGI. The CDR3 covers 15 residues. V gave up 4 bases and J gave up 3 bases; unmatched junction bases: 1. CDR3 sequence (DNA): TGTGCCAGCAGTTGGACTAGCGGGTACACCGGGGAGCTGTTTTTT. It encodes CASSWTSGYTGELFF.

The CDR3 DNA is TGTGCCAGCAGCTCCCGACGGACACTGCCGAACACTGAAGCTTTCTTT. Translated: CASSSRRTLPNTEAFF. V is TRBV7-8 and J is TRBJ1-1; D perhaps matches TRBD1 (5 bases). The V gene lost 4 bases and the J gene lost 1 base, with 16 bases spanning the gap. There are 16 residues in the CDR3. Germline V gives CDR1 SGHVS, CDR2 FQNEAQ.

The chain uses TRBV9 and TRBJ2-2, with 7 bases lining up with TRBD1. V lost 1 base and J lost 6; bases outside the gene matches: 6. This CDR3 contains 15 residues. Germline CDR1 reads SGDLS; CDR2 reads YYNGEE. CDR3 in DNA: TGTGCCAGCAGCGTAAGTCCAGGGGGTTCCGGGGAGCTGTTTTTT. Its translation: CASSVSPGGSGELFF.

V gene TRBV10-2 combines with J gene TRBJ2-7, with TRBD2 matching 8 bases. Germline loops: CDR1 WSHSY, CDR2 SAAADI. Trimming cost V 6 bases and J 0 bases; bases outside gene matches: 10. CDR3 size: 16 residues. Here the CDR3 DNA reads TGCGCCAGCAGGGCCGTCGAGCGGGAGACCTCCTACGAGCAGTACTTC. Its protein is CASRAVERETSYEQYF.

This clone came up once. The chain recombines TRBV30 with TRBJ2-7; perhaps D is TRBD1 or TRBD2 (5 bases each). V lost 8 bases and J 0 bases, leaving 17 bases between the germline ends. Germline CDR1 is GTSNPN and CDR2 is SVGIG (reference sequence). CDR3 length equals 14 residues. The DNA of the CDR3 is TGTGCCGGGACCGGTAGCGCGAGCTCCTACGAGCAGTACTTC. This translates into CAGTGSASSYEQYF.

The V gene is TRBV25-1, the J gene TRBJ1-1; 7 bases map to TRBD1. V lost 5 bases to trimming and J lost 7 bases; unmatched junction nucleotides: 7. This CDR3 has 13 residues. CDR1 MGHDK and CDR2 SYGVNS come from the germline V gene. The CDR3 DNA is TGTGCCAGCAGTCTTGGGGCAGGGGGTGAAGCTTTCTTT. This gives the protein CASSLGAGGEAFF.

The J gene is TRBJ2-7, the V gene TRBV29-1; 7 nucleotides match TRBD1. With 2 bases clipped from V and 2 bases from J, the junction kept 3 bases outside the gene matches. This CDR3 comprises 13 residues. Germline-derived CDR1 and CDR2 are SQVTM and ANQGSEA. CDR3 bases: TGCAGCGTTGAACGACAGGGAACCTACGAGCAGTACTTC. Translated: CSVERQGTYEQYF.

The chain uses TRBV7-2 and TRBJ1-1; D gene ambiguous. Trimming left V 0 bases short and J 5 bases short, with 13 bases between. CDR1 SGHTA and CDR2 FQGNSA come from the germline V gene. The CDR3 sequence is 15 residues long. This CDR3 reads CASSLALVGGTEAFF. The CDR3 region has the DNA TGTGCCAGCAGCTTAGCCTTAGTCGGAGGGACTGAAGCTTTCTTT.

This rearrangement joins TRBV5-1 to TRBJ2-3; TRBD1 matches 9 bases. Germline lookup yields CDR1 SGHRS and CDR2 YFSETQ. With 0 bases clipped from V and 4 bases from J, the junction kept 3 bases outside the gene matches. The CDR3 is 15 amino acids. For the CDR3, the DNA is TGCGCCAGCAGCTTGGTACAGGGGGCGTCAGATACGCAGTATTTT. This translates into CASSLVQGASDTQYF.

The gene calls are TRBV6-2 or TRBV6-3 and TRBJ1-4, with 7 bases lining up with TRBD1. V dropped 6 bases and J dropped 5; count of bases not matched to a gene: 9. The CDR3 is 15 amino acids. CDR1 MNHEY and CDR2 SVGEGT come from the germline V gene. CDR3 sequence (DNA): TGTGCCAGCAGCCCCACGGGACAGAGAAATGAAAAACTGTTTTTT. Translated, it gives CASSPTGQRNEKLFF.

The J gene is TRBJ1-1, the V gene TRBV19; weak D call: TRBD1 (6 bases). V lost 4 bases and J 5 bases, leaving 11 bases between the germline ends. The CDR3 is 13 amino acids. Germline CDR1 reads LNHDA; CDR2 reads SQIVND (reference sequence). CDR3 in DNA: TGTGCCAGTAGTAGACAGGCGTTGACTGAAGCTTTCTTT. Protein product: CASSRQALTEAFF.

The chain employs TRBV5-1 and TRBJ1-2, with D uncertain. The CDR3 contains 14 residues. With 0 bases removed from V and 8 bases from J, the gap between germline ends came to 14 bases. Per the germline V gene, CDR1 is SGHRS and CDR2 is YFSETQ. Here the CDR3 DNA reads TGCGCCAGCAGCTTGGACCCCATCGGTTGGGGCTACACCTTC. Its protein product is CASSLDPIGWGYTF.

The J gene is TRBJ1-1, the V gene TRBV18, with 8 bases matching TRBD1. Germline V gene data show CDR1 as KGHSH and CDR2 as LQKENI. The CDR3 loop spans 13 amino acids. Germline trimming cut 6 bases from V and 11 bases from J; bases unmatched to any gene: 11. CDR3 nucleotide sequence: TGTGCCAGCTCTCCCGGACAGGGCGAGGTGGCTTTCTTT. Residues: CASSPGQGEVAFF.

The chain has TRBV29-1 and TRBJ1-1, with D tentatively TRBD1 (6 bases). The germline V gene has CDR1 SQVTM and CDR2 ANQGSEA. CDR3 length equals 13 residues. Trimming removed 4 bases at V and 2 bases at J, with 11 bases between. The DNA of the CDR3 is TGCAGCGTTGTAGGGGGTTTTAACACTGAAGCTTTCTTT. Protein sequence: CSVVGGFNTEAFF.

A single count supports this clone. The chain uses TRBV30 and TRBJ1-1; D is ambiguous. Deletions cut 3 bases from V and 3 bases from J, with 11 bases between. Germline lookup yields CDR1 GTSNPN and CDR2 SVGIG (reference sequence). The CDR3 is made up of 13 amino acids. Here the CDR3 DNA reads TGTGCCTGGAGACTGGGGAGGGACACTGAAGCTTTCTTT. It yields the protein CAWRLGRDTEAFF.

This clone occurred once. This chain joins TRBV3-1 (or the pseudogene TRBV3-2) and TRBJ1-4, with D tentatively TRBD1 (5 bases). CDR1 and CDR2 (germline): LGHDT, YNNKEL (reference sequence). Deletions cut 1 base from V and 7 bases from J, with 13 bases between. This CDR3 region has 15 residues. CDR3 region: CASSQVGGMAEKLFF. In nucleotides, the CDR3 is TGTGCCAGCAGCCAAGTGGGGGGGATGGCTGAAAAACTGTTTTTT.